This T cell receptor (beta chain) came from a study of T cell responses to AZD1222 COVID-19 vaccine. General study results and limits: Receipt of two AZD1222 doses was followed by a rise in Spike-specific TCR breadth and depth. Baseline antibody screening turned up just a handful of seropositive AZD1222 recipients. Clonal diversity was possibly underestimated, and the donors were mostly white British, with more females. None of the repertoires were sampled until the peak T cell response had passed.

About this clone itself: The antigen is not known.

The V and J ends lost 4 bases and 1 base, in that order; junction bases with no gene match: 7. Germline-derived CDR1 and CDR2 are SGHRS and YFSETQ. The CDR3 spans 15 residues. Clones were read by immunoSEQ multiplex PCR, and TCRdb kept only the in-frame ones, dropping some. Of some 170,000 clones in the sample, approximately 90% are singletons; the top ten hold 3.5% to 5.5%. The TCR sequence derives from an adult who received the MenACWY meningococcal vaccine as a control. This specimen consisted of peripheral blood, obtained 28 days after the second dose of the MenACWY control vaccine. This chain links TRBV5-1 with TRBJ1-1, with 7 nucleotides matching TRBD1. CDR3 sequence reads: CASSTWTGPNTEAFF. In nucleotides, the CDR3 is TGCGCCAGCAGCACCTGGACAGGCCCGAACACTGAAGCTTTCTTT.